This T cell receptor (beta chain) appears in the sequencing data of a study of blood T cell repertoires in COVID-19. The overall study: Whether acute or convalescent, the COVID-19 samples came from the United States, Italy and Spain.

The CDR3 is 16 amino acids. Germline loops: CDR1 SGHTA, CDR2 FQGNSA. Details on this clone: Mismatch with germline at one junction end may stem from a read error.

TCRdb keeps only in-frame clones here, not all; method: immunoSEQ multiplex PCR. This table has some 130,000 clones, 70% to 80% appearing once. The receptor was isolated from a man between 60 and 75 years old who had recovered from COVID-19. Material for sequencing was peripheral blood. This rearrangement joins TRBV7-2 to TRBJ2-1; 10 bases map to TRBD2. CDR3 protein: CASSLAPSTSGVAGIF. CDR3 DNA: TGTGCCAGCAGCTTAGCACCCTCCACTAGCGGGGTCGCAGGGATCTTC.